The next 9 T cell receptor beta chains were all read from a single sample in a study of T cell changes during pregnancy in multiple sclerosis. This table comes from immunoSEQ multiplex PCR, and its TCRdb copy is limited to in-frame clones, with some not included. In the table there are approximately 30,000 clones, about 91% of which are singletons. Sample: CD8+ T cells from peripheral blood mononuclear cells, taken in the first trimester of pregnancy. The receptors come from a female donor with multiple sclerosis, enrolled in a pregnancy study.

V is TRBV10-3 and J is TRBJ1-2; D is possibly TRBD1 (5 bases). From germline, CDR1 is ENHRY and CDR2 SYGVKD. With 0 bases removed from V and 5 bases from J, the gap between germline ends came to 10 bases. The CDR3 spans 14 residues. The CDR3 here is CAISESQGSYGYTF. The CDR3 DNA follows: TGTGCCATCAGTGAGTCGCAGGGATCGTATGGCTACACCTTC.

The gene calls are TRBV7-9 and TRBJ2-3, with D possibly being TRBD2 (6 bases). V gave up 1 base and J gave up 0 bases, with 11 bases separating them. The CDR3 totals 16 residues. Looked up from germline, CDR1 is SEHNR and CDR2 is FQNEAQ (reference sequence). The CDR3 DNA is TGTGCCAGCAGCTTAGTGGCGGGGCCTAGCACAGATACGCAGTATTTT. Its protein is CASSLVAGPSTDTQYF.

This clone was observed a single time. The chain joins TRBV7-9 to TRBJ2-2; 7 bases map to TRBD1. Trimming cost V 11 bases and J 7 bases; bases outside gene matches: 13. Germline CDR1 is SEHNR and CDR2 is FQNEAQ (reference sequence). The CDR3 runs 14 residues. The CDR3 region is CAVQRTGSSGELFF. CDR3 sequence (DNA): TGTGCCGTACAAAGGACAGGTAGCAGCGGGGAGCTGTTTTTT.

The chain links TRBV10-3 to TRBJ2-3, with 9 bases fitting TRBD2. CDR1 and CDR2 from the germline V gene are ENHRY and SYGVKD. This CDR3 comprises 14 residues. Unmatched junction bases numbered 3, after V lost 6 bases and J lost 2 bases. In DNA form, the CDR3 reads TGTGCCATCAGCAGCGGGGGGCTCACAGATACGCAGTATTTT. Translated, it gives CAISSGGLTDTQYF.

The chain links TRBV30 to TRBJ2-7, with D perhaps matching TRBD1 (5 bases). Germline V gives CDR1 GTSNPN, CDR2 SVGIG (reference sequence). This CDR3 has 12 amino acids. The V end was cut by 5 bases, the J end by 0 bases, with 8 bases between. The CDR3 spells CAWEDTSYEQYF. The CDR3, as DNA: TGTGCCTGGGAGGACACCTCCTACGAGCAGTACTTC.

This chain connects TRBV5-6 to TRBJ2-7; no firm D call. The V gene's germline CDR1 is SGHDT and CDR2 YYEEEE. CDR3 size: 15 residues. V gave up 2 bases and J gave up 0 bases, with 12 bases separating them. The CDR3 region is CASSLAGEPSYEQYF. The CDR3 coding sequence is TGTGCCAGCAGCTTAGCCGGAGAACCCTCCTACGAGCAGTACTTC.

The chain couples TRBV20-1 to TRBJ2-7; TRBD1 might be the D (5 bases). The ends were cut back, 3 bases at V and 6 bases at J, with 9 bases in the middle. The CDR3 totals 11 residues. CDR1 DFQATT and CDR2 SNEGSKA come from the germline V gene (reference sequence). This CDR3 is CSASRRVEQYF. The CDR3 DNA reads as TGCAGTGCTAGCCGCAGGGTCGAGCAGTACTTC.

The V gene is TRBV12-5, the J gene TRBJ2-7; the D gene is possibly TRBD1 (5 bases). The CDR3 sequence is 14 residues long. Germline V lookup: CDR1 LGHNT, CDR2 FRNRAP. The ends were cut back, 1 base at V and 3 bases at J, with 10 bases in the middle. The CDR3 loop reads CASGLARGFYEQYF. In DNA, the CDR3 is TGTGCTAGTGGTTTGGCAAGGGGATTCTACGAGCAGTACTTC. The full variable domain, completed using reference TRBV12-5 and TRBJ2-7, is DARVTQTPRHKVTEMGQEVTMRCQPILGHNTVFWYRQTMMQGLELLAYFRNRAPLDDSGMPKDRFSAEMPDATLATLKIQPSEPRDSAVYFCASGLARGFYEQYFGPGTRLTVT.

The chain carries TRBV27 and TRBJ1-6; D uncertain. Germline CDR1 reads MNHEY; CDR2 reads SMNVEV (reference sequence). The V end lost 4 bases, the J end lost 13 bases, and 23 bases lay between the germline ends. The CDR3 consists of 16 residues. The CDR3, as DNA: TGTGCCAGCAGTTCCTCGGGGTTCTTTAATTCGTACCCCCTCCACTTT. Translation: CASSSSGFFNSYPLHF.